This record covers a single T cell receptor (beta chain). Its recognized antigen is unknown. The sample holds no much larger clone one base away, and base qualities are not on file. The cohort comprised some 730 healthy bone marrow donors. Cohort members were all nominally healthy when sampled, although unrecorded immune exposures were likely present. The donor was CMV seronegative and was included in the group of several hundred seronegative cohort members. Every donor gave a peripheral blood sample, and the peripheral blood mononuclear cells from that sample were used for TCR beta sequencing. The Qiagen DNeasy Blood Extraction Kit was used to extract genomic DNA from the blood cell samples. The data were obtained in a study of cytomegalovirus exposure and HLA in healthy donors (dated by TCRdb to about 2017). General notes on the study: An earlier analysis of a few hundred of the donors reported under 300 Gb of sequence data and around 100 million unique TCR beta sequences obtained from about 170 million T cells. About 300 gigabases of sequencing data and roughly 80 million unique TCR sequences made up an early release that covered approximately 650 HLA-typed donors. The genetic ancestry cluster associated with self-reported Caucasian donors included about 81% of the 398 genotyped donors. The study aimed to test whether cataloging public T cell receptors could reveal signatures of past pathogen exposure. Using immunosequencing, the study profiled T cell repertoires from 500 to 800 subjects and related those repertoires to cytomegalovirus serostatus. In addition to the first cohort of roughly 700 subjects, a separate validation cohort of under 150 different subjects was used. The study combined high-throughput TCR immunosequencing, statistical association of individual TCRs with disease status, and machine learning to predict cytomegalovirus infection status. To study patterns of TCR occurrence, a later analysis re-analyzed previously published TCR beta repertoires from 666 donors and added high-resolution HLA genotyping. Rather than drawing on any new phenotypic data, the later analysis identified candidate immune exposures from TCR beta sequences and the way those sequences occurred across donors. An earlier analysis of 450 to 750 of the donors used high-throughput TCR beta sequencing to judge whether each TCR beta V gene segment behaved as functional or pseudogenic. Donor age, sex, ethnicity and CMV serostatus were compiled alongside the repertoire data. A later genetic analysis used genome-wide SNP genotypes for about three fifths of the 666 donors, treating that subset as a discovery cohort. All discovery cohort repertoires had been generated using a single sequencing platform. Class I and class II HLA loci were covered by the typing at four-digit resolution. The number of typed donors differed by locus: about 629-640 for A, B, C, DRB1 and DQB1; 500 to 550 for DQA1; around 580 for DPA1; and approximately 450 for DPB1. Because of strong linkage in the cohort, 5 or 6 DR-DQ haplotypes were treated as single units for association and clustering. On average, around 230,000 unique TCR beta nucleotide sequences were sequenced per donor among roughly 430 genotyped donors of the cohort, with 15% to 20% of those sequences being non-productive.

The paper as a whole reports these results and caveats: A further reported finding was that TCR beta sequences accurately predicted the HLA-A and HLA-B alleles for most subjects in the first cohort. A later genetic analysis reported fewer N-insertions in productive TCRs among donors in an Asian-associated ancestry cluster than the roughly 620-donor mean. In this cohort, only TCR beta chains were sequenced, and detectable features were limited by the absence of alpha or paired-chain data. In a later analysis, HLA-associated TCR beta chains showed more clonal expansion and lower generation probabilities than non-associated chains that were equally common. An association between a missense DCLRE1C variant and V-gene and J-gene trimming of TCR beta chains was found in a later genetic analysis and replicated in an independent cohort. In the study, 164 TCR beta chains were listed as associated with cytomegalovirus. Some IMGT-functional V segments, including TRBV6-2 and TRBV6-3, could not be told apart with the 87-base-pair reads, so those segments were excluded. While some public TCRs were present in many individuals, most TCR sequences turned up only very rarely across donors. Most CMV-associated TCR beta chains appeared to be HLA-restricted in a later analysis, and the HLA associations seemed to be driven largely by CMV exposure. The only immune exposure information available for the cohort was CMV serostatus. The classifier was reported to diagnose cytomegalovirus status with high specificity and sensitivity in both the original and validation cohorts. Presence/absence analyses assumed roughly uniform sequencing depth across donors, an assumption that may not hold. Specific HLA alleles were associated with 16,951 TCR beta sequences at a false discovery rate of 0.05 in a later analysis. It was suggested by the authors that the approach could potentially be generalized to other disease states and immunological phenotypes. A later analysis reported that several top co-occurrence clusters appeared linked to parvovirus B19, influenza, CMV and Epstein-Barr virus. When HLA alleles, especially DR and DQ, strongly co-occurred, TCR associations were difficult to assign to individual alleles. In vitro tests confirmed that three of the cytomegalovirus-associated TCR beta chains recognize cytomegalovirus antigens. Linkage disequilibrium might explain the correlated functional status among segregating V segments, but an unknown experimental factor could not be excluded. An earlier analysis of around 500 of the donors showed that most TCR beta V segments appeared in productive rearrangements either about 87% or about 30% of the time, which broadly matched IMGT annotations. In a later analysis, TCR association rates were found to vary across HLA loci, with the most associated TCRs seen for DRB1 alleles and the fewest for HLA-C alleles. Because counts were too low, roughly 16 rarely observed V segments, including chromosome 9 orphons, were left out of the earlier analysis of 587 of the donors. Because HLA typing was missing for some donors at each locus, association tests included only the typed subset. A cluster of highly shared sequence variants was judged likely to represent a technical artifact of the sequencing pipeline.

The receptor library was made with the immunoSEQ multiplex PCR assay. For the multiplex PCR, a mixture combining 60 forward primers for TCR Vbeta segments and 13 reverse primers for TCR Jbeta segments was used. The CDR3 region of rearranged TCR beta genes was amplified from genomic DNA by a multiplex PCR assay. On the Illumina HiSeq System, the amplified TCR beta libraries were sequenced as 87-base-pair reads. The study's own analysis went as follows. In a later analysis, tens of millions of unique TCR beta chains were counted across the approximately 640 repertoires, and roughly 11 million of these chains were shared by at least two donors. Raw reads were error-corrected and collapsed into unique sequences with a nearest-neighbor algorithm that merged closely related sequences to remove PCR and sequencing errors. To assign V, D and J gene segments, CDR3 sequences were aligned to IMGT reference sequences. For a sequence to be retained, a match of at least six nucleotides was required to both a V gene segment and a J gene segment. A rearrangement was called productive if the CDR3 had no stop codons and remained in frame with V and J, and every other rearrangement was called non-productive. Following IMGT convention, CDR3 was defined as the stretch from the second conserved V-encoded cysteine up to the conserved J-encoded phenylalanine. Sequences without an unambiguous match to a single V gene segment were excluded from the earlier analysis of approximately 600 of the donors. An earlier analysis of approximately 590 of the donors called V segments functional above 56.7% productive rearrangements and segregating when the between-donor standard deviation exceeded 5%. A statistical classification framework was built for diagnosing cytomegalovirus status from the catalog of TCR beta chain sequences. A later analysis assigned V and J genes by comparing TCR nucleotide sequences with IMGT/GENE-DB human TR gene sequences. In a later analysis, CDR3 sequences and most-parsimonious VDJ recombination scenarios were assigned using the TCRdist pipeline. A later analysis defined each TCR beta chain by its CDR3 amino acid sequence plus V-gene family, and excluded reads lacking a unique V-gene family. As a way to deal with suspected cross-contamination and a sequencing artifact, a later analysis dropped more than 500 nucleotide sequences that were highly shared and had low generation probability. For each public chain, a later analysis derived a clonal expansion index from normalized ranks of inferred template counts within each repertoire. In a later analysis, generation probabilities were computed with a VDJ recombination model fitted to out-of-frame rearrangements, and the resulting probabilities were checked against IGoR. Hypergeometric tests were used in a later analysis to score TCR-TCR, TCR-HLA and TCR-CMV co-occurrence, with a repertoire-size bias correction applied to the TCR pairs. In a later analysis, false discovery rates were estimated by permuting HLA or CMV assignments 20 times. In a later analysis, co-occurring TCRs were grouped using DBSCAN, with TCRdist sequence similarity added in when clustering inside HLA-allele-positive subsets. Repertoires with fewer than 30,000 or more than 120,000 public chains, plus five repertoires with anomalous nucleotide sharing, were excluded from co-occurrence clustering. TCRdb carries this immuneACCESS record with in-frame sequences only. Its versions omit some clonotypes, under half of them owing to an unresolved V gene in the studies checked, with the rest unexplained. Clone size and the V and J calls come from that table; the DNA yielded D and trimming. Within this sample are tens of thousands of clones, with over 75% of them counted one time only. The ten largest clones capture about 10% of the sample.

Taken from the germline V gene (reference sequence), the CDR1 and CDR2 loops are LNHDA and SQIVND. Counted from cysteine to phenylalanine, this CDR3 has 14 amino acids. CDR3 DNA only is kept here, 42 bases in frame from base 1. V is pared back by 8 bases and J by 3 bases, with 14 bases lying between the germline termini. The chain couples TRBV19 to TRBJ2-1; the D gene is perhaps TRBD2, from 6 matching bases. The clonotype was recovered from a female donor in good health and CMV-seronegative. Sample: PBMCs. The CDR3 protein sequence reads: CASGSWGDYNEQFF. The DNA is TGTGCCAGTGGGTCGTGGGGGGACTACAATGAGCAGTTCTTC.